The 8 T cell receptor beta chains given below trace back to one sample, sequenced in a study of patients and donors after allogeneic stem cell transplantation. MiXCR, applied by TCRdb to the RT-PCR reads, yields one record per CDR3 protein. The sample holds about 960,000 distinct CDR3 sequences, approximately 19% seen once. The sequenced sample was blood, either unsorted or a sorted T cell fraction (not recorded which). Source of these receptors: a human donor who was either an allogeneic HSCT recipient or a stem cell or donor lymphocyte infusion donor (not recorded which). It is not recorded whose cells these are; they may come from a transplant donor.

Only a few counts were recorded for this clonotype. The V call is TRBV7-8, the J call TRBJ1-1; 7 nucleotides line up with TRBD1. In germline, CDR1 is SGHVS, CDR2 FQNEAQ. The ends lost 7 bases at V and 1 base at J; junction bases unmatched: 9. CDR3 size: 15 residues. The CDR3 DNA sequence: TGTGCCAGCACCCTTATGGGGACAGCGAACACTGAAGCTTTCTTT. Translated: CASTLMGTANTEAFF.

This rearrangement joins TRBV6-5 to TRBJ2-7; D call uncertain. Germline V CDR1 and CDR2: MNHEY, SVGAGI. V was shortened by 0 bases and J by 4 bases, with 13 bases between the two germline ends. This CDR3 comprises 15 residues. For the CDR3, the DNA is TGTGCCAGCAGTTACTCGAGTATGATCGGGTACGAGCAGTACTTC. Its protein is CASSYSSMIGYEQYF.

Many counts were recorded for this clonotype. This chain joins TRBV4-2 and TRBJ1-2, with unresolved D. Germline-derived CDR1 and CDR2 are LGHNA and YNFKEQ. This CDR3 comprises 13 residues. V lost 0 bases and J 5 bases, leaving 7 bases between the germline ends. CDR3 in DNA: TGTGCCAGCAGCCAAGATGGGCGGTATGGCTACACCTTC. Amino acids: CASSQDGRYGYTF.

In regard to this clonotype: At one end the junction does not follow the germline gene, possibly because of a read error. The chain links TRBV7-2 to TRBJ2-3; 7 bases are a match to TRBD1. CDR3 length: 17 amino acids. The V gene's germline CDR1 is SGHTA and CDR2 FQGNSA. CDR3 DNA sequence: TGTGCCAGCAGTTTAGACTCAGGGGGAGTTAGCACAGATACGCAGTATTTT. Translated: CASSLDSGGVSTDTQYF.

The V and J genes are TRBV12-3 or TRBV12-4 and TRBJ1-4; D unclear. The CDR3 spans 11 residues. V lost 2 bases and J lost 10, with 5 bases in between. The CDR3 loop reads CASSLKGKLFF. CDR3 DNA sequence: TGTGCCAGCAGTTTAAAGGGAAAACTGTTTTTT.

The V gene is TRBV5-5, the J gene TRBJ2-3; tentative D call: TRBD2 (5 bases). Deletions cut 4 bases from V and 2 bases from J, with 11 bases between. CDR1 is SGHKS and CDR2 is YYEKEE in the germline V gene (reference sequence). The CDR3 sequence is 14 residues long. CDR3: CASSPDWFTDTQYF. In DNA, the CDR3 is TGTGCCAGCAGCCCGGACTGGTTCACAGATACGCAGTATTTT.

This chain joins TRBV2 and TRBJ1-1, with 9 bases lining up with TRBD1. Germline CDR1 SNHLY, CDR2 FYNNEI. This CDR3 region has 14 residues. The junction had 11 bases not matched to a gene; V was cut back by 6 bases and J by 9 bases. CDR3 nucleotide sequence: TGTGCCAGCAGGCATAATCCGGGACAGGGAAAAGCTTTCTTT. Its protein is CASRHNPGQGKAFF.

This clonotype has more than one count but fewer than ten. The genes are TRBV20-1 and TRBJ1-1; no firm D call. The V end lost 6 bases, the J end lost 6 bases, and 17 bases lay between the germline ends. CDR1 and CDR2 from the germline V gene are DFQATT and SNEGSKA (reference sequence). The CDR3 spans 13 residues. CDR3 nucleotides: TGCAGTGCCACACCTAACCCTCCGTCTGAAGCTTTCTTT. This encodes CSATPNPPSEAFF.